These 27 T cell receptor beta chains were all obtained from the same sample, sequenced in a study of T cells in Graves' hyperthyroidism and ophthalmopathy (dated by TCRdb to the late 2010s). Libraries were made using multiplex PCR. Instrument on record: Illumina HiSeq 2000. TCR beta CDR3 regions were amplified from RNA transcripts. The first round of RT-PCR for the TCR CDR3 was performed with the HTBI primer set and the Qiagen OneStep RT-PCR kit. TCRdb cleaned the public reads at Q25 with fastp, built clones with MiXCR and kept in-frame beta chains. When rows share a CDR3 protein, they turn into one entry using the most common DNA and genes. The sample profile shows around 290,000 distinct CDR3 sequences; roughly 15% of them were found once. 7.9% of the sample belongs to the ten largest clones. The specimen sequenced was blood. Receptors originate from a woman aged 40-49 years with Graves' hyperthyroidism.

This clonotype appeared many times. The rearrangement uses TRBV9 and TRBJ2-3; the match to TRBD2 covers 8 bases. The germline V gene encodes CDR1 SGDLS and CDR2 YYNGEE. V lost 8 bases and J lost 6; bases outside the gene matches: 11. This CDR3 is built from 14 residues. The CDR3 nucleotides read TGTGCCAGTTTGGAAGGACTAGCTGGGGATACGCAGTATTTT. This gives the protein CASLEGLAGDTQYF. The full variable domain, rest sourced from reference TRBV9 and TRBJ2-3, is DSGVTQTPKHLITATGQRVTLRCSPRSGDLSVYWYQQSLDQGLQFLIQYYNGEERAKGNILERFSAQQFPDLHSELNLSSLELGDSALYFCASLEGLAGDTQYFGPGTRLTVL.

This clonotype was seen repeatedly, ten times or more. CDR3 loop: CASGLVNSPYSNQPQHF. In DNA form, the CDR3 reads TGTGCTAGTGGTTTGGTTAACAGTCCTTATAGCAATCAGCCCCAGCATTTT. This chain links TRBV12-5 with TRBJ1-5; the D is unclear. Germline V gene data show CDR1 as LGHNT and CDR2 as FRNRAP. This CDR3 has 17 residues. V lost 0 bases to trimming and J lost 0 bases, with 12 bases between them.

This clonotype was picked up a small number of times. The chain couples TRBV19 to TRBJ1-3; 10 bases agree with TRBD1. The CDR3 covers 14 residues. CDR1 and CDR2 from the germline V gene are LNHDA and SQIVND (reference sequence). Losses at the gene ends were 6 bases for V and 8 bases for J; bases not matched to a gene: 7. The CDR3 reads CASSRQGAAYTIYF. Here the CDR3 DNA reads TGTGCCAGTAGCCGACAGGGGGCTGCGTACACCATATATTTT.

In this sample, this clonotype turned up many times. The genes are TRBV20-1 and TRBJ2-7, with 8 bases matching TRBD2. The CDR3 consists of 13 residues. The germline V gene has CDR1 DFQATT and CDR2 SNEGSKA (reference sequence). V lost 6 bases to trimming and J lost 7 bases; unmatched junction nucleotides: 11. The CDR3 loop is CSASGGRLFEQYF. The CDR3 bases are TGCAGTGCGAGCGGGGGCCGGTTGTTTGAGCAGTACTTC.

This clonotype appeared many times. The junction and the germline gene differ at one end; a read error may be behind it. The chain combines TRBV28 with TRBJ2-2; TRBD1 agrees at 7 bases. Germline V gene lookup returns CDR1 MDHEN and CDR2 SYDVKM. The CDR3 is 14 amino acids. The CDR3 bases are TGTGCCAGCAGCAGGCAGGGGGTAACCGGGAAGCTGTTTTTT. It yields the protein CASSRQGVTGKLFF.

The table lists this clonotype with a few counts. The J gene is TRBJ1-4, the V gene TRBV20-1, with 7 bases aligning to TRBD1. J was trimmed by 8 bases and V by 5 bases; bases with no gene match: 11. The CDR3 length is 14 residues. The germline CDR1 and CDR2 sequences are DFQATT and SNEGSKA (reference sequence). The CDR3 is CSAAHRDRLEKLFF. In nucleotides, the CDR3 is TGCAGTGCTGCTCACCGGGACAGACTAGAAAAACTGTTTTTT.

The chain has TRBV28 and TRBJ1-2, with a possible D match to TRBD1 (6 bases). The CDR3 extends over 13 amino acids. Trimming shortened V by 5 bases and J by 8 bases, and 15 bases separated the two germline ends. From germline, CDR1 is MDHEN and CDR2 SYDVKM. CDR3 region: CASSHGTRQGYTF. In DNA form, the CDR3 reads TGTGCCAGCAGTCATGGGACACGGCAGGGCTACACCTTC.

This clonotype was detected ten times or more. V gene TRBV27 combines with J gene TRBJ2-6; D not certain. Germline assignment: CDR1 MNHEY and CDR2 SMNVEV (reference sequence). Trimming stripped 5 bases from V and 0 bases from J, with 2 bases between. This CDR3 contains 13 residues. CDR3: CASSISGANVLTF. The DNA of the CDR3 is TGTGCCAGCAGTATCTCTGGGGCCAACGTCCTGACTTTC.

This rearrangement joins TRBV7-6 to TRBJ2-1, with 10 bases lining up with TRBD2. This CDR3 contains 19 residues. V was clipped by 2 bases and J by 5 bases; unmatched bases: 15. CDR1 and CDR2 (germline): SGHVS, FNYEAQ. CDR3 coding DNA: TGTGCCAGCAGCTTATTATCTAGCGGGAGTGATGGTTATAACAATGAGCAGTTCTTC. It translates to CASSLLSSGSDGYNNEQFF. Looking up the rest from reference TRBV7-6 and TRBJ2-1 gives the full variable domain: GAGVSQSPRYKVTKRGQDVALRCDPISGHVSLYWYRQALGQGPEFLTYFNYEAQQDKSGLPNDRFSAERPEGSISTLTIQRTEQRDSAMYRCASSLLSSGSDGYNNEQFFGPGTRLTVL.

In DNA form, the CDR3 reads TGCAGTGCTAGAGACCTTCGACAGGGGGCAGCCAAAAACATTCAGTACTTC. As protein: CSARDLRQGAAKNIQYF. The J gene is TRBJ2-4, the V gene TRBV20-1; 10 bases agree with TRBD1. The CDR3 contains 17 residues. Per the germline V gene, CDR1 is DFQATT and CDR2 is SNEGSKA (reference sequence). V was clipped by 0 bases and J by 0 bases; unmatched bases: 5.

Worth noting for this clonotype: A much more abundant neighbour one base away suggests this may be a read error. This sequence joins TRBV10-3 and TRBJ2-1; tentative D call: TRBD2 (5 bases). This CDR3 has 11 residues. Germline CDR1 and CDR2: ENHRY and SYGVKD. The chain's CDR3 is CTTLVANEQFF. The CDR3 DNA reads TGTACCACCCTAGTAGCGAATGAGCAGTTCTTC.

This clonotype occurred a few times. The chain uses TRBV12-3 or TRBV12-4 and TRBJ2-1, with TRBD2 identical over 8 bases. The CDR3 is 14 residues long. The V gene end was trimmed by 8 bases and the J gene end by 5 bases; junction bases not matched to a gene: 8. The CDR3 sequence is CASRASGQNNEQFF. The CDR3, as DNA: TGTGCCAGCCGGGCTAGCGGGCAAAACAATGAGCAGTTCTTC.

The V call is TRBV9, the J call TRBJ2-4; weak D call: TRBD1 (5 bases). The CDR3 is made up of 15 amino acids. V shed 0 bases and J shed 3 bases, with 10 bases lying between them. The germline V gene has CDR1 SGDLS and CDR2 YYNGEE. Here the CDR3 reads CASSVGDSGKNIQYF. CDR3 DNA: TGTGCCAGCAGCGTAGGAGACAGTGGCAAAAACATTCAGTACTTC.

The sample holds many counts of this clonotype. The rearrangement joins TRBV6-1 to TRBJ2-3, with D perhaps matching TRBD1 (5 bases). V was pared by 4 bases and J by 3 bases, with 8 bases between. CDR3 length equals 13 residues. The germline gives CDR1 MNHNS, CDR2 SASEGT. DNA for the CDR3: TGTGCCAGCAGTGGGTACAGGACAGATACGCAGTATTTT. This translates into CASSGYRTDTQYF.

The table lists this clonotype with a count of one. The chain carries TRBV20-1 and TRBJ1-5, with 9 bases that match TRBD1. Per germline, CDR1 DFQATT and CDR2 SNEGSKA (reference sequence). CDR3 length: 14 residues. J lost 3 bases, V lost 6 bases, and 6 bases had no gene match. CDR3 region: CSARDREYNQPQHF. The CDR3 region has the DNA TGCAGTGCGCGGGACAGGGAGTACAATCAGCCCCAGCATTTT.

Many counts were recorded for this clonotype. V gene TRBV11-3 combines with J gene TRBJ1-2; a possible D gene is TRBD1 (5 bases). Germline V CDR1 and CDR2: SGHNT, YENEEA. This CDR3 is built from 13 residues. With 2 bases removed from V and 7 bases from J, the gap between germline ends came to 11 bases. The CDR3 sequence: CASSLLRDSGYTF. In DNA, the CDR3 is TGTGCCAGCAGCTTACTCAGGGATTCTGGCTACACCTTC.

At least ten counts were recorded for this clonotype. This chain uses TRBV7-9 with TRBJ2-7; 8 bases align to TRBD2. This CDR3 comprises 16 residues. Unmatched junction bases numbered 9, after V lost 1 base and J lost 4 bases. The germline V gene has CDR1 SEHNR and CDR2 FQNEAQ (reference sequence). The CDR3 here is CASSLGRLAGTYEQYF. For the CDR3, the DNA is TGTGCCAGCAGCTTAGGACGCCTAGCGGGTACTTACGAGCAGTACTTC.

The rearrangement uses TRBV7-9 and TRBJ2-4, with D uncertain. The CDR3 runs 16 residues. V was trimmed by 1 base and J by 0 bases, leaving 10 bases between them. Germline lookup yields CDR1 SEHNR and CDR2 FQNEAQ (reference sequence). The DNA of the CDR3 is TGTGCCAGCAGCTTAGGGGCAGGTCTAGCCAAAAACATTCAGTACTTC. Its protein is CASSLGAGLAKNIQYF.

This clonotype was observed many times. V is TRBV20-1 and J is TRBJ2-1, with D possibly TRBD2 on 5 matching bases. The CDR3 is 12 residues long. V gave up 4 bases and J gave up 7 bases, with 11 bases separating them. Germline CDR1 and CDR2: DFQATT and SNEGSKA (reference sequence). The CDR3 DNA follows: TGCAGTGCTATTTCGGGGTTAAATGAGCAGTTCTTC. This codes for CSAISGLNEQFF.

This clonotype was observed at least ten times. The CDR3 DNA is TGTGCCAGCAGTTATCGGCAGGGGGCTAACTATGGCTACACCTTC. It specifies CASSYRQGANYGYTF. This chain connects TRBV12-3 or TRBV12-4 to TRBJ1-2; 7 bases are a match to TRBD1. The J segment lost 0 bases and the V segment lost 4 bases, leaving 5 bases of the junction unmatched. The CDR3 is 15 amino acids.

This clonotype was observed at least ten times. The CDR3 DNA follows: TGTGCCTGGAGTGACACAGGTGTGGACACTGAAGCTTTCTTT. Its translation is CAWSDTGVDTEAFF. The chain has TRBV30 and TRBJ1-1; D is possibly TRBD1 (5 bases). CDR3 length: 14 amino acids. V was shortened by 1 base and J by 3 bases, with 12 bases between the two germline ends. Germline lookup yields CDR1 GTSNPN and CDR2 SVGIG (reference sequence).

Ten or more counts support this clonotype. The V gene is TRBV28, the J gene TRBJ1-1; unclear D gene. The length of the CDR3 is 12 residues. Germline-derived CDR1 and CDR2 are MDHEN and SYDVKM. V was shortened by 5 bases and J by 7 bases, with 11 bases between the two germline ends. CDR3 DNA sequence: TGTGCCAGCAGTCTTCTCTCATATGAAGCTTTCTTT. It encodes CASSLLSYEAFF.

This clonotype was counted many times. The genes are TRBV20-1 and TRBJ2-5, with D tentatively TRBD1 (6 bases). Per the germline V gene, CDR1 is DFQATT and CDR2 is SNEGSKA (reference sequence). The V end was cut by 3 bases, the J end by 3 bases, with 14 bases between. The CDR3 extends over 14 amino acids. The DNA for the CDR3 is TGCAGTGCTAGTAGAATCGGGACAAAAGAGACCCAGTACTTC. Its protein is CSASRIGTKETQYF.

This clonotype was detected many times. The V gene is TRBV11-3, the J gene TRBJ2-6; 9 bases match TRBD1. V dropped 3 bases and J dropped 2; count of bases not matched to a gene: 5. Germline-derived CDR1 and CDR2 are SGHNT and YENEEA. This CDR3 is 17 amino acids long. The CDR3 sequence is CASSLGQGKTGANVLTF. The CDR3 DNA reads TGTGCCAGCAGCTTGGGACAGGGCAAAACTGGGGCCAACGTCCTGACTTTC.

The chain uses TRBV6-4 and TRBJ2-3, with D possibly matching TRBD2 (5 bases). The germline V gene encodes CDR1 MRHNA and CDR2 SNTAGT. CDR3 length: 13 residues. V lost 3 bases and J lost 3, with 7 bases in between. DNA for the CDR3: TGTGCCAGCAGTGAACGGGAAACAGATACGCAGTATTTT. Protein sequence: CASSERETDTQYF.

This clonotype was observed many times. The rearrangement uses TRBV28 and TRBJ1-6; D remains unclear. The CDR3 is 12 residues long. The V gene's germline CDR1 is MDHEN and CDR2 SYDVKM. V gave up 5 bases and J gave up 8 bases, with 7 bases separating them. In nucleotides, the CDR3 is TGTGCCAGCAGTCTGTCTTATTCACCCCTCCACTTT. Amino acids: CASSLSYSPLHF.

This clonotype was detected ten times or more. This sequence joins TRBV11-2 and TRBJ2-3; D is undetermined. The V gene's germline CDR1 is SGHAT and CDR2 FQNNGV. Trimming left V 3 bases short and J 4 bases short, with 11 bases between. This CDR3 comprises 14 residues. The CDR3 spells CASSLSTSSDTQYF. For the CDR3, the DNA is TGTGCCAGCAGCTTGAGTACCAGCTCAGATACGCAGTATTTT.